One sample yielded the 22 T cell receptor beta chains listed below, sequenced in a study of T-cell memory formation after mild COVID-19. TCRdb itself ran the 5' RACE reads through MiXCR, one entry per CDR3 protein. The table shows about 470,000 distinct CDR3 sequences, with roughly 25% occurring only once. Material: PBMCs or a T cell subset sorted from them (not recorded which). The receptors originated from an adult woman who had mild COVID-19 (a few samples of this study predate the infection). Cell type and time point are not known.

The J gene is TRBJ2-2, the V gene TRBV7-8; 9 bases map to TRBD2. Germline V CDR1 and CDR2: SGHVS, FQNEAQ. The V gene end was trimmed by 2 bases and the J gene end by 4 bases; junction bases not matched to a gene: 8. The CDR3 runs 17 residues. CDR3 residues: CASSLIRGGGATGELFF. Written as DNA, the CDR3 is TGTGCCAGCAGCTTAATCCGCGGCGGGGGGGCCACCGGGGAGCTGTTTTTT.

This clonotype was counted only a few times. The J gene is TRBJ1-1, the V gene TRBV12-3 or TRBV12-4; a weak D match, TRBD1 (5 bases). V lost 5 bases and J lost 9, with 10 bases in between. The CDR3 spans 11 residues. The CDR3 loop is CASSGQGKAFF. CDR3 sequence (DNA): TGTGCCAGCAGTGGACAAGGGAAAGCTTTCTTT.

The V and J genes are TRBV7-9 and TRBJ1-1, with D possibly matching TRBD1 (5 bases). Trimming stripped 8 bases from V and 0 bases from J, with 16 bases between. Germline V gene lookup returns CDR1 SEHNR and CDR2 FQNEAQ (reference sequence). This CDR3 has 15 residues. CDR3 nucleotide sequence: TGTGCCAGCCTCGCCGGGGAGGGGCTGAACACTGAAGCTTTCTTT. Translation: CASLAGEGLNTEAFF.

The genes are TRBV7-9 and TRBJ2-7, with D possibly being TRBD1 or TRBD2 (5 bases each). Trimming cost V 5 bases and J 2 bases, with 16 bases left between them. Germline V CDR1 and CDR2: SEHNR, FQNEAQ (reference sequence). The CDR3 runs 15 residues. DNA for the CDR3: TGTGCCAGCAGCAGTTCCCGGGACCATGCCTACGAGCAGTACTTC. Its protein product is CASSSSRDHAYEQYF.

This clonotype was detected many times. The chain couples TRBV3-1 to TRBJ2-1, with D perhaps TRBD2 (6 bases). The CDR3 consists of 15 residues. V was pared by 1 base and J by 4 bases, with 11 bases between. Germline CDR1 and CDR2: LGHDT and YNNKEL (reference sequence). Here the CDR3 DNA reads TGTGCCAGCAGCCAAGGCGGGACTCCTTACAATGAGCAGTTCTTC. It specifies CASSQGGTPYNEQFF.

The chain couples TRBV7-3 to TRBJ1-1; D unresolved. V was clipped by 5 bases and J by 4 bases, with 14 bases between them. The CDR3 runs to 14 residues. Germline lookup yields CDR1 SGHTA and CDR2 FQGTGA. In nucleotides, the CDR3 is TGTGCCAGCAGCCTTAGCGGTGCAATCACTGAAGCTTTCTTT. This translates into CASSLSGAITEAFF.

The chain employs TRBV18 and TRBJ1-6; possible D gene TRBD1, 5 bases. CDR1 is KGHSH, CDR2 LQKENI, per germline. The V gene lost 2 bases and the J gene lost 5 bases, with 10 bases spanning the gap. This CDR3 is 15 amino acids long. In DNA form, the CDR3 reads TGTGCCAGCTCACCAGGGACGGCTGATAATTCACCCCTCCACTTT. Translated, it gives CASSPGTADNSPLHF.

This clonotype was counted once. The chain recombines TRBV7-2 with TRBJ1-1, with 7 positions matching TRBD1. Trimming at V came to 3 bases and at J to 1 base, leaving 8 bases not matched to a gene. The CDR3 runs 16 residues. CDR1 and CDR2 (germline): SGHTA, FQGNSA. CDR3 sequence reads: CASSLRGGQQNTEAFF. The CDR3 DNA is TGTGCCAGCAGCTTGAGGGGGGGACAGCAGAACACTGAAGCTTTCTTT. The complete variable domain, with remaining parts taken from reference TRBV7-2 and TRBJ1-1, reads GAGVSQSPSNKVTEKGKDVELRCDPISGHTALYWYRQSLGQGLEFLIYFQGNSAPDKSGLPSDRFSAERTGGSVSTLTIQRTQQEDSAVYLCASSLRGGQQNTEAFFGQGTRLTVV.

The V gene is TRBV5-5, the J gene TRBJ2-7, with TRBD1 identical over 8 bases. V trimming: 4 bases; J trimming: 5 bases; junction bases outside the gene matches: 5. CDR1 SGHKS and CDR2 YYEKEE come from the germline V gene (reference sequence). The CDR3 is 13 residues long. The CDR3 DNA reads TGTGCCAGCAGCGTGACAGGGGTCGACGAGCAGTACTTC. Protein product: CASSVTGVDEQYF.

CDR3 DNA sequence: TGTGCCAGCAGCCGTGACAGAAACCATTCCCTAGCCAAAAACATTCAGTACTTC. Its translation is CASSRDRNHSLAKNIQYF. The chain joins TRBV7-2 to TRBJ2-4; weak D call: TRBD1 (5 bases). CDR1 is SGHTA and CDR2 is FQGNSA in the germline V gene. This CDR3 region has 18 residues. Deletions cut 5 bases from V and 0 bases from J, with 20 bases between.

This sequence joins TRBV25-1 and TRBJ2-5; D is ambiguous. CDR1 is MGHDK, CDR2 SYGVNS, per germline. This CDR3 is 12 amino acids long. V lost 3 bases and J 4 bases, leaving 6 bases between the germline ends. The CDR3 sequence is CASSDSPETQYF. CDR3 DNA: TGTGCCAGCAGTGACTCACCAGAGACCCAGTACTTC. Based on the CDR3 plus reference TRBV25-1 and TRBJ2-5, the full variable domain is EADIYQTPRYLVIGTGKKITLECSQTMGHDKMYWYQQDPGMELHLIHYSYGVNSTEKGDLSSESTVSRIRTEHFPLTLESARPSHTSQYLCASSDSPETQYFGPGTRLLVL.

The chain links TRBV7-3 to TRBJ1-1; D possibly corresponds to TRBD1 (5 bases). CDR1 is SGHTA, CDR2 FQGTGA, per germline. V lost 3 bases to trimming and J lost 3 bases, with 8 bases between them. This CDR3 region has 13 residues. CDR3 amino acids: CASSFQTDTEAFF. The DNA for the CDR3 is TGTGCCAGCAGCTTCCAGACAGACACTGAAGCTTTCTTT.

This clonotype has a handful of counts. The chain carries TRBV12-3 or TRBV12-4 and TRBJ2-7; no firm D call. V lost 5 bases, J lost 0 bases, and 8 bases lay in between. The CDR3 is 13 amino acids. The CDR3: CASSPRYSYEQYF. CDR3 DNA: TGTGCCAGCAGTCCCCGCTACTCCTACGAGCAGTACTTC.

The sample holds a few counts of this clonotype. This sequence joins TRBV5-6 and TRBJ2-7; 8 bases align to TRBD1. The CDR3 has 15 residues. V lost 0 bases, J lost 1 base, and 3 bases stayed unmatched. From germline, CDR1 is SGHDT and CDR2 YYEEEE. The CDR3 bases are TGTGCCAGCAGCTTGGACAGGGGGAAATCCTACGAGCAGTACTTC. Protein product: CASSLDRGKSYEQYF.

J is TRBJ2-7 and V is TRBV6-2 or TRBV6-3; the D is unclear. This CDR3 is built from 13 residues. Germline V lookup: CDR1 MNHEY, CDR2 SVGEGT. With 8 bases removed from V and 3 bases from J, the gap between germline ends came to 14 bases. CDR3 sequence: CASQLQMSYEQYF. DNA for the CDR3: TGTGCCAGCCAGCTCCAGATGAGCTACGAGCAGTACTTC.

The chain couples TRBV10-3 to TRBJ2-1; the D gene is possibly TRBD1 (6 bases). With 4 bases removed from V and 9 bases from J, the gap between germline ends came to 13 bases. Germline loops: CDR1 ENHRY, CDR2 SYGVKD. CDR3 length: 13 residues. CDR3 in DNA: TGTGCCATCAGTGTATACAGGGTTAGTGAGCAGTTCTTC. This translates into CAISVYRVSEQFF.

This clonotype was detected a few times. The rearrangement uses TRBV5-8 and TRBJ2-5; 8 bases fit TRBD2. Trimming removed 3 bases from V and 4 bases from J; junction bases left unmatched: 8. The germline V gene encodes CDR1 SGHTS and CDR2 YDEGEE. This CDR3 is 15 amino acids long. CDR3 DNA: TGTGCCAGCAGCTCCGGGACTAGGAATAGAGAGACCCAGTACTTC. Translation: CASSSGTRNRETQYF.

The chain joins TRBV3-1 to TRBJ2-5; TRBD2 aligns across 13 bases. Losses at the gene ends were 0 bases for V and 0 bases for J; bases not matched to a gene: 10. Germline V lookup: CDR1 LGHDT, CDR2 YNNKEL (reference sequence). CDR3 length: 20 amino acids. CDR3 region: CASSQEGSRGLAGDQETQYF. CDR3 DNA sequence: TGTGCCAGCAGCCAAGAAGGTTCTAGAGGACTAGCGGGGGACCAAGAGACCCAGTACTTC.

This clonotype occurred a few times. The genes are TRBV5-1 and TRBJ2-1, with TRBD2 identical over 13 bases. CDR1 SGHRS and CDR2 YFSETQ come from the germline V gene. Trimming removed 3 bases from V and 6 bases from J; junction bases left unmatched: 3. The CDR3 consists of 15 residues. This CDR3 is CASSWGLAGTNEQFF. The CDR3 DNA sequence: TGCGCCAGCAGCTGGGGACTAGCGGGAACCAATGAGCAGTTCTTC.

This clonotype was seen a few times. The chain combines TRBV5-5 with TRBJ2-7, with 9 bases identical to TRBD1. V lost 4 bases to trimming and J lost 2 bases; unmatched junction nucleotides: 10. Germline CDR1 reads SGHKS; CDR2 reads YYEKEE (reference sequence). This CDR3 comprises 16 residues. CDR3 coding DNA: TGTGCCAGCAGCCGCTCCGGGCGGGACAGGGCCTACGAGCAGTACTTC. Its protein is CASSRSGRDRAYEQYF.

CDR3 sequence reads: CASSRTPGQDYEQYF. The CDR3 nucleotides read TGCGCCAGCAGCCGAACGCCGGGACAGGACTACGAGCAGTACTTC. The rearrangement uses TRBV4-1 and TRBJ2-7, with 8 positions matching TRBD1. Germline V gene data show CDR1 as MGHRA and CDR2 as YSYEKL. The CDR3 runs to 15 residues. J was trimmed by 3 bases and V by 4 bases; bases with no gene match: 8.

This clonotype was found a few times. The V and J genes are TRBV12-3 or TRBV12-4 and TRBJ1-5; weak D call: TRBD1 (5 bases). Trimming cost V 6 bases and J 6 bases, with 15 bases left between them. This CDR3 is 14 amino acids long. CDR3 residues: CASSRGGVTQPQHF. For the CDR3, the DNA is TGTGCCAGCAGCCGGGGGGGGGTGACTCAGCCCCAGCATTTT.